This T cell receptor (beta chain) is from a study of cytomegalovirus exposure and HLA in healthy donors. Study-wide findings and caveats: Later genetic work tied a missense DCLRE1C variant to beta-chain V and J trimming. The listing of approximately 160 TCR beta chains classed them as cytomegalovirus-associated. Confirmation was obtained in vitro that a few CMV-associated chains are specific for CMV antigens.

The CDR3 runs 18 residues. Germline CDR1 and CDR2: MDHEN and SYDVKM. The junction had 15 bases not matched to a gene; V was cut back by 4 bases and J by 6 bases. On this clone itself: Antigen unknown.

With 60 Vbeta and 13 Jbeta primers, the PCR was carried out. Using immunoSEQ multiplex PCR, the repertoire was profiled, and TCRdb retains in-frame clones only, with some absent. This repertoire shows tens of thousands of clones, about three quarters found once; its top ten account for 9.5% to 13%. These donors, healthy bone marrow donors, were studied. This TCR was recovered from a man younger than 40 in good health and CMV-seropositive. The sequencing sample was made of PBMCs. V is TRBV28 and J is TRBJ2-1; 10 bases agree with TRBD2. The CDR3 loop reads CASSSLGVLLAGLNEQFF. The CDR3, as DNA: TGTGCCAGCAGTTCTCTCGGGGTTTTACTAGCGGGGCTCAATGAGCAGTTCTTC.